This T cell receptor (beta chain) stems from a study of T cells after yellow fever vaccination. As for the study in general: The authors sorted the EM, EMRA, CM and Tscm memory subsets using CD3, CD45RA, CCR7 and CD95.

Germline CDR1 reads SQVTM; CDR2 reads ANQGSEA. The V gene lost 6 bases and the J gene lost 1 base, with 13 bases spanning the gap. The CDR3 sequence is 13 residues long. TCRdb re-called the 5' RACE reads through MiXCR, storing one row per CDR3 protein. The table has some 15,000 distinct CDR3 sequences, 7.3% seen once. By share, this clonotype ranks as medium-sized. The study, taken as a whole, reports: Post-booster reappearance was seen for most primary-vaccination clones (just over 95% CD4, 88% CD8). Vaccine-responding clonotypes were almost all undetectable in sorted memory subsets on day 0.

The sequenced sample was PBMCs, either bulk or a sorted T-cell subset (CD4+, CD8+, memory, or dextramer-sorted; not recorded which), obtained on the day of the yellow fever booster vaccination. The origin of this receptor is a man aged 18-30 years who received the YFV17D yellow fever vaccine. This sequence joins TRBV29-1 and TRBJ2-7; D possibly corresponds to TRBD1 (6 bases). CDR3 nucleotides: TGCAGCGTATATACAGGGTCATCCTACGAGCAGTACTTC. It encodes CSVYTGSSYEQYF.